A selection of T cell receptor beta chains follows, all from one sample in a study of T cell changes during pregnancy in multiple sclerosis. Clones were sequenced by immunoSEQ multiplex PCR, and TCRdb holds only the in-frame ones, with some missing. Counted here are roughly 45,000 clones, about 90% occurring once; the ten biggest clones make up 4.7%. The source material was peripheral blood, sampled in the second trimester of pregnancy. The source is a female donor in good health, enrolled as a control in a pregnancy study. CDR3s include the opening cysteine and the closing phenylalanine or tryptophan. A D gene is named only where the DNA matches it firmly. Clone sizes are given selectively: once, few, many, or a class where the clone is expanded.

V gene,clone size,J gene,D gene,CDR3 DNA,CDR3 protein
TRBV13,once,TRBJ2-7,TRBD2,TGTGCCAGCAGCCGGAGAGCGGGAGGATTTTATACCTACGAGCAGTACTTC,CASSRRAGGFYTYEQYF
TRBV7-2,.,TRBJ2-1,TRBD2,TGTGCCAGCAGCTTAGAGACTAGCGGGGCCACCAATGAGCAGTTCTTC,CASSLETSGATNEQFF
TRBV5-1,.,TRBJ1-2,TRBD1,TGCGCCAGCAGCCCCAGGGGGCCTAACTATGGCTACACCTTC,CASSPRGPNYGYTF
TRBV6-6,.,TRBJ2-1,TRBD2,TGTGCCAGCAGTTCCGAGGCGGGAGCGTACAATGAGCAGTTCTTC,CASSSEAGAYNEQFF
TRBV5-1,.,TRBJ2-4,.,TGCGCCAGCAGCCCGGGGTTGGAAGCAGCCAAAAACATTCAGTACTTC,CASSPGLEAAKNIQYF
TRBV7-2,few,TRBJ1-3,.,TGTGCCAGCAGCTTGCGGGTTAGCTCTGGAAACACCATATATTTT,CASSLRVSSGNTIYF
TRBV13,.,TRBJ2-7,.,TGTGCCAGCAGGCGGGCCGGGGGAGCCTACGAGCAGTACTTC,CASRRAGGAYEQYF
TRBV7-9,.,TRBJ2-2,TRBD1,TGTGCCAGCAGCTTCCGGGACAGAGGCGGGGAGCTGTTTTTT,CASSFRDRGGELFF
TRBV11-2,.,TRBJ2-3,.,TGTGCCAGCAGCTTAGTAGAAGGCGGGTGGCCAGATACGCAGTATTTT,CASSLVEGGWPDTQYF
TRBV6-5,.,TRBJ2-1,.,TGTGCCAGGACCCGGGAGACATCCTACAATGAGCAGTTCTTC,CARTRETSYNEQFF
TRBV6-5,.,TRBJ1-4,.,TGTGCCAGCAGTTACTCGGGGGGGCGTGAAAAACTGTTTTTT,CASSYSGGREKLFF
TRBV21-1,.,TRBJ2-2,.,TGTGCCAGCAAGGCGGGGCGCAGGGCGGACACCGGGGAGCTGTTTTTT,CASKAGRRADTGELFF
TRBV27,.,TRBJ1-5,.,TGTGCCAGCAGTTTATCATTTATGGGGCGCAATCAGCCCCAGCATTTT,CASSLSFMGRNQPQHF
TRBV30,.,TRBJ2-7,.,TGTGCCTGGAGTGAGGGCAGGGACTACGAGCAGTACTTC,CAWSEGRDYEQYF
TRBV27,.,TRBJ1-2,TRBD1,TGTGCCAGCAGTTGGGGGGTAGGAGGGGGCTCCTATGGCTACACCTTC,CASSWGVGGGSYGYTF
TRBV7-9,few,TRBJ1-1,TRBD1,TGTGCCAGCAGCTCACAGGGGGGAAACACTGAAGCTTTCTTT,CASSSQGGNTEAFF
TRBV30,once,TRBJ1-1,.,TGTGCCTGGAACAGGAACACTGAGGCTTTCTTT,CAWNRNTEAFF
TRBV27,.,TRBJ2-6,.,TGTGCCAGCAGTTTATTTAGCTCTGGGGCCAACGTCCTGACTTTC,CASSLFSSGANVLTF
TRBV6-5,.,TRBJ2-7,.,TGTGCCACCTCTTCCCTGGGGCAAGCATACGAGCAGTACTTC,CATSSLGQAYEQYF
TRBV6-6,.,TRBJ1-1,.,TGTGCCAGCAGTTACGAGGCGATGAACACTGAAGCTTTCTTT,CASSYEAMNTEAFF
TRBV9,.,TRBJ1-2,.,TGTGCCAGCAGCGTAGTTGAGGGATTTGGAGGCTACACCTTC,CASSVVEGFGGYTF
TRBV28,.,TRBJ1-2,.,TGTGCCAGCAGTTTAGGCAAAGGGGCAGGCTACACCTTC,CASSLGKGAGYTF
TRBV29-1,.,TRBJ2-1,TRBD1,TGCAGCGGCCGGGACAGGGGGAGGGATGAGCAGTTCTTC,CSGRDRGRDEQFF
TRBV5-1,.,TRBJ2-3,TRBD2,TGCGCCAGCAGCTTGGCCTTAGCGGGAAGCACAGATACGCAGTATTTT,CASSLALAGSTDTQYF
TRBV25-1,.,TRBJ1-2,.,TGTGCCACCCAGTCGGGGTATGGCTACACCTTC,CATQSGYGYTF
TRBV7-2,.,TRBJ1-1,TRBD1,TGTGCCAGCAGCGAGACAGGGAGTTTGACTGAAGCTTTCTTT,CASSETGSLTEAFF
TRBV5-6,.,TRBJ1-2,TRBD1,TGTGCCAGCAGCTACTCCGGGACAGCAAGCGTCGGCTACACCTTC,CASSYSGTASVGYTF
TRBV7-9,.,TRBJ1-2,TRBD1,TGTGCCAGCAGCCGTGGGGACAGGCCCTACACCTTC,CASSRGDRPYTF
TRBV11-2,once,TRBJ2-5,TRBD2,TGTGCCAGCAGCACTATAGCGGGGGGCCCGTGGGAGACCCAGTACTTC,CASSTIAGGPWETQYF
TRBV6-5,.,TRBJ1-1,.,TGTGCCAGCAGTTTCGGCAGGGTGATCGGGAACACTGAAGCTTTCTTT,CASSFGRVIGNTEAFF
TRBV11-2,.,TRBJ2-7,.,TGTGCCAGCAGCTACGGGGTAACCTACGAGCAGTACTTC,CASSYGVTYEQYF
TRBV11-2,.,TRBJ2-3,.,TGTGCCAGCAGCTTAGGGAGTGCAGATACGCAGTATTTT,CASSLGSADTQYF
TRBV7-8,.,TRBJ2-5,TRBD1,TGTGCCAGCAGCTTAGTAGGGGGCCGGATAGAGACCCAGTACTTC,CASSLVGGRIETQYF
TRBV5-1,.,TRBJ2-1,TRBD2,TGCGCCAGCAGCTTCGGACTAGCGGGCTTTGAGCAGTTCTTC,CASSFGLAGFEQFF
TRBV4-1,.,TRBJ2-1,.,TGCGCCAGCAGCCAAGTTGATCTAATCTCCTACAATGAGCAGTTCTTC,CASSQVDLISYNEQFF
TRBV7-2,.,TRBJ2-1,TRBD2,TGTGCCAGCAGCCTCGGACTAGCGGGATATGTTCGGGAGCAGTTCTTC,CASSLGLAGYVREQFF
TRBV11-3,.,TRBJ1-1,.,TGTGCCAGCAGCTTAGTCGTCGAGGAAGCTTTCTTT,CASSLVVEEAFF
TRBV30,.,TRBJ2-7,.,TGTGCCTGGACCCTCGGCGGGGTCGGCGAGCAGTACTTC,CAWTLGGVGEQYF
TRBV18,.,TRBJ1-1,.,TGTGCCAGCTCGCAGACAGGGAACACTGAAGCTTTCTTT,CASSQTGNTEAFF
TRBV29-1,.,TRBJ2-2,.,TGCAGCGTTGAAAAGGTGGGGGCGACGAACACCGGGGAGCTGTTTTTT,CSVEKVGATNTGELFF
TRBV7-2,.,TRBJ2-7,TRBD1,TGTGCCAGCACCGCGGGACAGGCCTACGAGCAGTACTTC,CASTAGQAYEQYF
TRBV7-2,.,TRBJ1-5,TRBD1,TGTGCCAGCAGCTTGGACAGGGGGCGCCATCAGCCCCAGCATTTT,CASSLDRGRHQPQHF
TRBV7-9,.,TRBJ2-7,TRBD2,TGTGCCAGCAGCCCCCACCCCGGGACTAGCGGGCACTCATCCTACGAGCAGTACTTC,CASSPHPGTSGHSSYEQYF
TRBV19,.,TRBJ2-7,TRBD2,TGTGCCAGTAGTTCGAGACTAGCGGGAGGGCCGTTGGGCGAGCAGTACTTC,CASSSRLAGGPLGEQYF
TRBV6-1,.,TRBJ2-7,TRBD2,TGTGCCAGCAGTGAAGCCCCTAGCGGGGGCCTCGGCGAGCAGTACTTC,CASSEAPSGGLGEQYF
TRBV30,.,TRBJ1-4,.,TGTGCCTGGAAACCTGACTGGGGCGGTGGTGAAAAACTGTTTTTT,CAWKPDWGGGEKLFF
TRBV19,.,TRBJ1-2,.,TGTGCCAGTAGTATAGATCCTCAGATTTATGGCTACACCTTC,CASSIDPQIYGYTF
TRBV27,once,TRBJ2-7,.,TGTGCCAGCAGTTCCCAAAACAGGGTAACGAGCTCCTACGAGCAGTACTTC,CASSSQNRVTSSYEQYF
TRBV19,.,TRBJ1-1,.,TGTGCCAGTAGTAAGCGGGGGCGGAACACTGAAGCTTTCTTT,CASSKRGRNTEAFF
TRBV7-8,.,TRBJ1-3,TRBD1,TGTGCCAGCACCCCCACAGGGGCGGCAAACACCATATATTTT,CASTPTGAANTIYF